The 2 T cell receptor beta chains given below trace back to one sample, sequenced in a study of CD8+ T cells in alopecia areata. Following RNA extraction, reverse transcription yielded cDNA that acted as the sequencing template. Generated by immunoSEQ multiplex PCR, the TCRdb table keeps only in-frame clones and is missing some. Here the sample spans a few hundred thousand clones, less than 50% being singletons. Treatment meaning: oral pan-JAK inhibitor, 5-10 mg twice daily. The material was CD4+ T cells sorted from blood, obtained at approximately week 39, from a patient treated with tofacitinib. The source of these receptors is a human donor with alopecia areata.

The chain links TRBV18 to TRBJ2-1; D possibly corresponds to TRBD1 (5 bases). The CDR3 sequence is 12 residues long. Germline V CDR1 and CDR2: KGHSH, LQKENI. V lost 2 bases to trimming and J lost 6 bases, with 5 bases between them. The CDR3 reads CASSPDSNEQFF. The CDR3 DNA follows: TGTGCCAGCTCACCAGACAGCAATGAGCAGTTCTTC.

In DNA, the CDR3 is TGCAGCGTTGACGGGGTGTATGGCTACACCTTC. Its translation is CSVDGVYGYTF. The chain joins TRBV29-1 to TRBJ1-2, with D hard to call. The germline V and J ends were trimmed by 3 bases and 5 bases, with 7 bases remaining between them. CDR3 length equals 11 residues. Germline V gives CDR1 SQVTM, CDR2 ANQGSEA. Using reference TRBV29-1 and TRBJ1-2 for the parts outside the CDR3, the full variable domain is SAVISQKPSRDICQRGTSLTIQCQVDSQVTMMFWYRQQPGQSLTLIATANQGSEATYESGFVIDKFPISRPNLTFSTLTVSNMSPEDSSIYLCSVDGVYGYTFGSGTRLTVV.